What follows are 17 T cell receptor beta chains derived from one specimen sequenced in a study of regulatory T cells in long-lasting Graves disease. Arm-PCR of CDR3 regions with iRepertoire HTBI primers generated TCR beta libraries. TCRdb ran MiXCR on the multiplex PCR reads and lists one entry per CDR3 protein. The repertoire has about 500,000 distinct CDR3 sequences, around 12% of them found once; the top ten carry roughly 9.3%. Regarding time point: newly diagnosed GD, antithyroid drugs for less than 3 months. Preparation of the TCR library used RNA extracted from PBMCs. The data also belong to a second study, concerning T cells in Graves' hyperthyroidism and ophthalmopathy.

The material was peripheral blood mononuclear cells (PBMCs), obtained at new diagnosis, from a patient treated with antithyroid drugs. Receptors were obtained from a woman younger than 45 with Graves disease.

The chain has TRBV11-2 and TRBJ2-7; D is unclear. The ends were cut back, 4 bases at V and 5 bases at J, with 15 bases in the middle. The CDR3 totals 14 residues. CDR1 SGHAT and CDR2 FQNNGV come from the germline V gene. The CDR3 here is CASSSPERNHEQYF. As DNA, the CDR3 is TGTGCCAGCAGCTCCCCAGAACGTAACCACGAGCAGTACTTC.

This clonotype was found many times. This sequence joins TRBV11-3 and TRBJ2-1; 12 nucleotides match TRBD2. V lost 5 bases to trimming and J lost 8 bases; unmatched junction nucleotides: 7. The germline V gene has CDR1 SGHNT and CDR2 YENEEA. The CDR3 loop spans 15 amino acids. The CDR3 loop is CASSLHGLAGYEQFF. DNA for the CDR3: TGTGCCAGCAGCCTTCATGGACTAGCGGGATATGAGCAGTTCTTC.

This clonotype was seen ten or more times. The chain carries TRBV7-9 and TRBJ2-1, with D maybe TRBD1 (6 bases). From germline, CDR1 is SEHNR and CDR2 FQNEAQ (reference sequence). V lost 5 bases and J 0 bases, leaving 14 bases between the germline ends. CDR3 length equals 16 residues. This chain's CDR3 is CASSQIRGSSYNEQFF. DNA of the CDR3: TGTGCCAGCAGCCAAATCAGGGGCAGCTCCTACAATGAGCAGTTCTTC.

This clonotype was recorded many times. The chain uses TRBV6-1 and TRBJ1-5; D remains unclear. V was trimmed by 8 bases and J by 1 base, leaving 9 bases between them. The CDR3 spans 13 residues. Germline V gene lookup returns CDR1 MNHNS and CDR2 SASEGT. CDR3 residues: CASWESSNQPQHF. The CDR3 DNA reads as TGTGCCAGCTGGGAGTCAAGCAATCAGCCCCAGCATTTT.

This clonotype was counted many times. This chain connects TRBV12-3 or TRBV12-4 to TRBJ2-6; the D is unclear. The CDR3 runs 13 residues. V lost 8 bases, J lost 0 bases, and 5 bases lay in between. The CDR3 protein is CASRSSGANVLTF. CDR3 coding DNA: TGTGCCAGCCGGAGCTCTGGGGCCAACGTCCTGACTTTC.

To note about this clonotype: A much larger clonotype is one base distant, so this may be a read error. The chain couples TRBV27 to TRBJ1-4; D perhaps matches TRBD1 (5 bases). The CDR3 covers 15 residues. CDR1 and CDR2 (germline): MNHEY, SMNVEV (reference sequence). CDR3 DNA sequence: TGTGCCAGCAGCCGACAGTTTACAACTAATGGAAAACTGTTTTTT. It translates to CASSRQFTTNGKLFF. The variable domain in full, with the rest retrieved from reference TRBV27 and TRBJ1-4, is EAQVTQNPRYLITVTGKKLTVTCSQNMNHEYMSWYRQDPGLGLRQIYYSMNVEVTDKGDVPEGYKVSRKEKRNFPLILESPSPNQTSLYFCASSRQFTTNGKLFFGSGTQLSVL.

This clonotype has just a few counts. The gene calls are TRBV15 and TRBJ2-1; D possibly corresponds to TRBD2 (6 bases). Trimming pared 0 bases from V and 9 bases from J, leaving 18 bases between. CDR3 length: 16 residues. Per germline, CDR1 LNHNV and CDR2 YYDKDF (reference sequence). CDR3 residues: CATSRDRRDPRGEQFF. CDR3 sequence (DNA): TGTGCCACCAGCAGAGATCGGCGGGACCCCCGGGGTGAGCAGTTCTTC. The full variable domain, with the rest looked up from reference TRBV15 and TRBJ2-1, is DAMVIQNPRYQVTQFGKPVTLSCSQTLNHNVMYWYQQKSSQAPKLLFHYYDKDFNNEADTPDNFQSRRPNTSFCFLDIRSPGLGDTAMYLCATSRDRRDPRGEQFFGPGTRLTVL.

This clonotype was found a few times. J is TRBJ1-2 and V is TRBV9, with 10 positions matching TRBD1. V lost 3 bases to trimming and J lost 4 bases; unmatched junction nucleotides: 12. Germline loops: CDR1 SGDLS, CDR2 YYNGEE. This CDR3 comprises 17 residues. The CDR3 spells CASSGWPGTGDGYGYTF. As DNA, the CDR3 is TGTGCCAGCAGCGGATGGCCCGGGACAGGGGACGGCTATGGCTACACCTTC.

This clonotype was found many times. The germline gene is not matched at one end of the junction; a read error may be the cause. V is TRBV7-2 and J is TRBJ1-2; D not resolved. The CDR3 spans 14 residues. The germline gives CDR1 SGHTA, CDR2 FQGNSA. The CDR3 here is CASTLTSIYYGYTF. In DNA form, the CDR3 reads TGTGCCAGCACCTTAACTTCAATTTACTATGGCTACACCTTC.

This clonotype was counted at least ten times. V usage is TRBV28 and J usage is TRBJ2-1; D might be TRBD2 (5 bases). CDR3 length: 14 residues. CDR1 and CDR2 from the germline V gene are MDHEN and SYDVKM. V lost 3 bases, J lost 6 bases, and 12 bases lay in between. CDR3 amino acids: CASSFSGLRNEQFF. Written as DNA, the CDR3 is TGTGCCAGCAGTTTCTCAGGACTGCGCAATGAGCAGTTCTTC.

This clonotype was recorded many times. The V call is TRBV7-8, the J call TRBJ2-2, with D maybe TRBD2 (5 bases). The CDR3 spans 17 residues. The germline gives CDR1 SGHVS, CDR2 FQNEAQ. V was pared by 1 base and J by 1 base, with 13 bases between. CDR3 nucleotides: TGTGCCAGCAGCTTAGGGTCGGAGCGGAAGAACACCGGGGAGCTGTTTTTT. Protein product: CASSLGSERKNTGELFF. Full variable domain (missing parts from reference TRBV7-8 and TRBJ2-2): GAGVSQSPRYKVAKRGQDVALRCDPISGHVSLFWYQQALGQGPEFLTYFQNEAQLDKSGLPSDRFFAERPEGSVSTLKIQRTQQEDSAVYLCASSLGSERKNTGELFFGEGSRLTVL.

Points on this clonotype: With a much larger clone just one base away, this may be a read error. Here the CDR3 omits its conserved ending phenylalanine or tryptophan, so a read error is the likely source. The CDR3 DNA is TGTGCCAGCAGTCTTACAAGGGGGGACAGGGAGGAAGATCAGCCCCAGCATCTT. The encoded protein is CASSLTRGDREEDQPQHL. The chain links TRBV6-2 or TRBV6-3 to TRBJ1-5; 9 bases match TRBD1. This CDR3 is 18 amino acids long. The germline CDR1 and CDR2 sequences are MNHEY and SVGEGT. J was trimmed by 5 bases and V by 5 bases; bases with no gene match: 16.

This sequence joins TRBV19 and TRBJ1-1; D call uncertain. V lost 6 bases and J 7 bases, leaving 18 bases between the germline ends. This CDR3 has 14 residues. Germline V gene data show CDR1 as LNHDA and CDR2 as SQIVND (reference sequence). CDR3 protein: CASSRFGSKGEAFF. CDR3 DNA sequence: TGTGCCAGTAGCCGCTTTGGGAGTAAGGGTGAAGCTTTCTTT.

This clonotype has just a few counts. The chain uses TRBV29-1 and TRBJ1-1; the match to TRBD1 covers 8 bases. The CDR3 loop spans 15 amino acids. CDR1 and CDR2 from the germline V gene are SQVTM and ANQGSEA. The V and J ends lost 7 bases and 1 base, in that order; junction bases with no gene match: 11. The CDR3 protein is CSGQTGARKNTEAFF. The CDR3 coding sequence is TGCAGCGGGCAGACAGGGGCAAGGAAGAACACTGAAGCTTTCTTT.

This clonotype was seen many times. V is TRBV9 and J is TRBJ2-7; 8 bases match TRBD2. Germline-derived CDR1 and CDR2 are SGDLS and YYNGEE. The CDR3 is made up of 14 amino acids. V gave up 1 base and J gave up 5 bases; unmatched junction bases: 5. The CDR3, as DNA: TGTGCCAGCAGCGTACAAGCGGGAGCCCACGAGCAGTACTTC. The encoded protein is CASSVQAGAHEQYF.

Details on this clonotype: This likely traces to a read error, being one base from a far larger clone. The J gene is TRBJ2-1, the V gene TRBV2; 8 nucleotides align to TRBD1. The ends lost 6 bases at V and 10 bases at J; junction bases unmatched: 14. The CDR3 covers 15 residues. Germline CDR1 is SNHLY and CDR2 is FYNNEI. The CDR3 coding sequence is TGTGCCAGCAGACTGACCGGGACAGGCTCCTACGAGCAGTTCTTC. It specifies CASRLTGTGSYEQFF.

To note about this clonotype: A clone one base away is much larger, so this may be a read error. The chain carries TRBV11-3 and TRBJ1-1; 9 nucleotides agree with TRBD1. The CDR3 has 15 residues. CDR1 is SGHNT and CDR2 is YENEEA in the germline V gene. Here the CDR3 DNA reads TGTGCCAGCAGCTTGCTACCGCGGGACAGGGCCGAAGCTTCCTTT. As protein: CASSLLPRDRAEASF.